The T cell receptor beta chain under discussion was sequenced for a study of blood T cell repertoires in COVID-19. For the study at large: Donors in the United States, Italy and Spain gave samples during acute or convalescent COVID-19. In each case, the material was cDNA or gDNA derived from T cells, B-cell-depleted T cells, or PBMCs.

Authors' analysis steps: Estimated nucleated cell counts came from reference gene primer amplification. Using immunoSEQ multiplex PCR, the repertoire was profiled, and TCRdb retains in-frame clones only, with some absent. V and J calls and clone size are as listed in that table; D and trimming were resolved from the DNA. The sample lists approximately 31,000 clones; around 90% were seen once. This clonotype originated in a man aged 55 to 70 with active COVID-19. The sequencing input was peripheral blood.

CDR3 DNA: TGCAGCGTCCTAGACAGGGTTGACGAGCAGTACTTC. Amino acid sequence: CSVLDRVDEQYF. The chain carries TRBV29-1 and TRBJ2-7; 7 nucleotides line up with TRBD1. From germline, CDR1 is SQVTM and CDR2 ANQGSEA. V was clipped by 6 bases and J by 5 bases; unmatched bases: 7. This CDR3 spans 12 amino acids.